This T cell receptor beta chain stems from a study of blood T cell repertoires in COVID-19. Study-wide context: The samples span acute and convalescent COVID-19 from the United States, Italy and Spain. T cells, B-cell-depleted T cells, or PBMCs supplied cDNA or gDNA.

Losses at the gene ends were 6 bases for V and 3 bases for J; bases not matched to a gene: 9. Germline CDR1 is SNHLY and CDR2 is FYNNEI. This CDR3 is built from 15 residues. Authors' data handling: Scientists estimated how many nucleated cells there were by amplifying reference gene primers. The repertoire was sequenced with immunoSEQ multiplex PCR; TCRdb's copy has only in-frame clones and lacks some. The V and J calls and the clone size are those of that table, but D and trimming were determined from the DNA. The sample holds around 700,000 clones; 85% to 90% are singletons and the top ten take around 0.3%. This clone has a handful of counts.

This TCR was sampled from a woman aged 18-29 years with acute or convalescent COVID-19. What was sequenced was peripheral blood. V usage is TRBV2 and J usage is TRBJ1-2; the match to TRBD1 covers 8 bases. The CDR3 nucleotides are TGTGCCAGCAGCCAGGACAGGGTGGGACACTATGGCTACACCTTC. Its translation: CASSQDRVGHYGYTF.